This TCR beta chain was sequenced in a study of blood T cells in healthy people across ages. Trimming pared 8 bases from V and 6 bases from J, leaving 17 bases between. The CDR3 is 13 residues long. Germline V gene sequence: CDR1 MNHEY, CDR2 SMNVEV (reference sequence). This clonotype came up a few times. Using a J-beta primer mix together with a sample-barcoded 5' primer, a second PCR was run for about 6 to 12 cycles. TCRdb fed the 5' RACE reads into MiXCR, producing one record per CDR3 protein. The table lists some 1,000,000 distinct CDR3 sequences, roughly 24% of them singletons. Separately, the same data were catalogued under a study of T cells of mothers and their children.

Sequenced input: blood. This TCR derives from a girl aged 2 to 9 in good health. This chain uses TRBV27 with TRBJ2-7; no clear D. CDR3 protein: CASGSEVQGEQYF. The CDR3 DNA reads as TGTGCCAGCGGCTCAGAGGTTCAAGGCGAGCAGTACTTC.